A selection of T cell receptor beta chains follows, all from one sample in a study of shared clonotypes between healthy human individuals. Method: immunoSEQ multiplex PCR; TCRdb's copy keeps in-frame clones and lacks some. The sample includes over a million clones, around 95% seen only once; the top ten take roughly 1.2%. The sequenced sample consisted of naive CD4+ T cells sorted from blood. These receptors were collected from a man aged 25 to 40 in good health. The CDR3 runs from the conserved cysteine through the conserved F or W. Each record gives: clone size, D gene, J gene, V gene, CDR3 protein, CDR3 DNA. The D gene is left open where the match is weak. Clone size is stated in some rows and not others, as once, few, many or a class when expanded.

. . TRBJ2-2 TRBV19 CASSLVRVGKMGNTGELFF TGTGCCAGTAGTCTCGTAAGGGTCGGAAAGATGGGGAACACCGGGGAGCTGTTTTTT
. . TRBJ1-5 TRBV4-1 CASSNTLGQPQHF TGCGCCAGCAGCAATACTCTCGGTCAGCCCCAGCATTTT
. TRBD2 TRBJ2-1 TRBV29-1 CSVVDSGRAAREQFF TGCAGCGTTGTAGATAGCGGGAGGGCCGCTAGAGAGCAGTTCTTC
. . TRBJ1-5 TRBV18 CASSPLQGIGGSNQPQHF TGTGCCAGCTCACCACTACAGGGTATTGGAGGGAGCAATCAGCCCCAGCATTTT
. TRBD1 TRBJ1-1 TRBV6-5 CASSFAGGNTEAFF TGTGCCAGCAGTTTCGCAGGGGGAAACACTGAAGCTTTCTTT
. . TRBJ1-5 TRBV6-1 CASSEMVGPYPAQHF TGTGCCAGCAGTGAAATGGTGGGGCCTTACCCAGCCCAGCATTTT
. . TRBJ1-4 TRBV18 CASSPGAGNEKLFF TGTGCCAGCTCACCAGGGGCGGGGAATGAAAAACTGTTTTTT
. . TRBJ2-7 TRBV15 CATSRGPPGTDTYEQYF TGTGCCACCAGCAGAGGACCCCCCGGGACCGACACCTACGAGCAGTACTTC
. . TRBJ2-7 TRBV18 CASSPDTYEQYF TGTGCCAGCTCACCGGATACCTACGAGCAGTACTTC
. . TRBJ2-5 TRBV18 CASSPSSSGETQYF TGTGCCAGCTCACCATCTTCCTCCGGGGAGACCCAGTACTTC
. TRBD1 TRBJ1-5 TRBV6-5 CASSSGPGTGNQPQHF TGTGCCAGCAGTTCCGGACCCGGGACAGGAAATCAGCCCCAGCATTTT
. . TRBJ1-4 TRBV4-3 CASSQEGRPRGKLFF TGCGCCAGCAGCCAAGAGGGCAGGCCCCGGGGAAAACTGTTTTTT
. TRBD1 TRBJ2-7 TRBV19 CASSVQARGTGTYEQYF TGTGCCAGTAGTGTCCAAGCCCGCGGGACAGGGACCTACGAGCAGTACTTC
. . TRBJ1-4 TRBV28 CASSRRQTNEKLFF TGTGCCAGCAGCCGGAGACAGACTAATGAAAAACTGTTTTTT
. . TRBJ2-1 TRBV15 CATSREKAVEEQFF TGTGCCACCAGCAGAGAAAAAGCGGTTGAAGAGCAGTTCTTC
. . TRBJ2-7 TRBV18 CASSNTRQYTYEQYF TGTGCCAGCTCAAATACCCGACAGTACACCTACGAGCAGTACTTC
. . TRBJ2-7 TRBV6-1 CASSEPREWKFFTYEQYF TGTGCCAGCAGTGAACCACGGGAATGGAAGTTTTTCACCTACGAGCAGTACTTC
. . TRBJ2-7 TRBV5-6 CASSPVGAGRSSYEQYF TGTGCCAGCAGCCCGGTCGGAGCGGGCCGGAGCTCCTACGAGCAGTACTTC
. . TRBJ1-1 TRBV10-1 CASSESMGPGNGYKTEAFF TGCGCCAGCAGTGAGTCGATGGGGCCAGGGAATGGGTATAAGACTGAAGCTTTCTTT
. . TRBJ2-4 TRBV9 CASSVAGNPKNIQYF TGTGCCAGCAGCGTAGCGGGCAACCCCAAAAACATTCAGTACTTC
. TRBD2 TRBJ2-7 TRBV2 CASSESWLAGAEQYF TGTGCCAGCAGTGAATCCTGGCTAGCGGGAGCCGAGCAGTACTTC
. . TRBJ2-7 TRBV9 CASSLSPPGDEQYF TGTGCCAGCAGCTTAAGCCCTCCTGGCGACGAGCAGTACTTC
. . TRBJ1-4 TRBV5-4 CASSLPGKEKLFF TGTGCCAGCAGCTTGCCAGGAAAAGAAAAACTGTTTTTT
. . TRBJ2-5 TRBV18 CASSANSGQETQYF TGTGCCAGCTCTGCAAATAGCGGCCAAGAGACCCAGTACTTC
. . TRBJ2-7 TRBV29-1 CSVARSDYEQYF TGCAGCGTTGCCAGGTCCGACTACGAGCAGTACTTC
. . TRBJ2-7 TRBV7-2 CASSLEQGGYEQYF TGTGCCAGCAGCTTAGAACAGGGCGGCTACGAGCAGTACTTC
. . TRBJ2-7 TRBV11-2 CASSLGRPRNYEQYF TGTGCCAGCAGCTTAGGTCGGCCCCGTAACTACGAGCAGTACTTC
. . TRBJ2-7 TRBV28 CASSLGTPYEQYF TGTGCCAGCAGTCTAGGGACGCCTTACGAGCAGTACTTC
. . TRBJ2-7 TRBV28 CASSTPGTTYEQYF TGTGCCAGCAGTACCCCCGGGACAACATACGAGCAGTACTTC
. . TRBJ2-1 TRBV5-1 CASSLVLGNEQFF TGCGCCAGCAGCTTGGTTTTGGGCAATGAGCAGTTCTTC
. . TRBJ2-5 TRBV7-9 CASSLSETQYF TGTGCCAGCAGTCTTAGCGAGACCCAGTACTTC
. . TRBJ2-3 TRBV5-5 CASSLIAVGSLTDTQYF TGTGCCAGCAGCTTGATTGCGGTGGGATCGCTCACAGATACGCAGTATTTT
. . TRBJ2-7 TRBV5-8 CASSSRQLRGQYF TGTGCCAGCAGCTCCAGACAGTTACGAGGGCAGTACTTC
. TRBD2 TRBJ2-2 TRBV5-1 CASSLVLAENTGELFF TGCGCCAGCAGCTTGGTACTAGCGGAGAACACCGGGGAGCTGTTTTTT
. . TRBJ2-5 TRBV6-1 CASRFRGQETQYF TGTGCCAGCAGGTTCAGGGGCCAAGAGACCCAGTACTTC
. TRBD1 TRBJ2-7 TRBV7-9 CASSTGTATSYEQYF TGTGCCAGCAGCACAGGGACAGCGACCTCCTACGAGCAGTACTTC
. . TRBJ2-3 TRBV7-9 CASSLVSSYDSDTQYF TGTGCCAGCAGCTTAGTCTCTAGCTACGATAGCGATACGCAGTATTTT
. . TRBJ1-1 TRBV18 CASSNRWVVYGTEAFF TGTGCCAGCTCAAACCGGTGGGTGGTATACGGCACTGAAGCTTTCTTT
. . TRBJ2-4 TRBV10-3 CAISEWSGENLAKNIQYF TGTGCCATCAGTGAATGGAGCGGAGAAAACCTAGCCAAAAACATTCAGTACTTC
. TRBD2 TRBJ2-7 TRBV11-2 CASSPTSGRFNEQYF TGTGCCAGCAGCCCCACTAGCGGGAGATTCAACGAGCAGTACTTC
. TRBD2 TRBJ2-3 TRBV19 CASIQGTSGDTQYF TGTGCCAGTATCCAGGGGACTAGTGGAGATACGCAGTATTTT
. . TRBJ2-5 TRBV11-2 CASSPRLPGGRETQYF TGTGCCAGCAGCCCCCGGCTCCCCGGGGGGCGAGAGACCCAGTACTTC
. . TRBJ2-2 TRBV6-5 CASSYSIGADTGELFF TGTGCCAGCAGTTACTCGATAGGAGCGGACACCGGGGAGCTGTTTTTT
. TRBD2 TRBJ2-1 TRBV15 CATSRGASGVDEQFF TGTGCCACCAGCAGAGGGGCTAGCGGGGTAGATGAGCAGTTCTTC
. . TRBJ2-5 TRBV9 CASSVAETQYF TGTGCCAGCAGCGTAGCAGAGACCCAGTACTTC
. TRBD1 TRBJ2-6 TRBV5-1 CASSWGRGTGGSGANVLTF TGCGCCAGCAGCTGGGGGCGCGGGACAGGCGGATCTGGGGCCAACGTCCTGACTTTC
. TRBD2 TRBJ2-7 TRBV27 CASRYLQAGGPDEQYF TGTGCCAGCAGATACCTCCAAGCGGGAGGGCCTGACGAGCAGTACTTC
. TRBD2 TRBJ2-3 TRBV9 CASSPGLSTDTQYF TGTGCCAGCAGTCCGGGACTAAGCACAGATACGCAGTATTTT
. . TRBJ2-5 TRBV16 CASSPPRGETQYF TGTGCCAGCAGCCCTCCCCGGGGAGAGACCCAGTACTTC
. . TRBJ2-5 TRBV20-1 CSAQHGETQYF TGCAGTGCTCAACATGGAGAGACCCAGTACTTC
few . TRBJ2-2 TRBV9 CASSVGNPGELFF TGTGCCAGCAGCGTAGGGAACCCCGGGGAGCTGTTTTTT
. . TRBJ1-1 TRBV7-2 CASSQGNMNTEAFF TGTGCCAGCAGCCAAGGGAACATGAACACTGAAGCTTTCTTT
. TRBD1 TRBJ2-7 TRBV18 CASSPLHSYGTGIYEQYF TGTGCCAGCTCACCATTACACTCATACGGGACAGGGATTTACGAGCAGTACTTC
. TRBD2 TRBJ2-1 TRBV5-1 CASSLGGTSGSNEQFF TGCGCCAGCAGCTTGGGAGGGACTAGCGGGAGCAATGAGCAGTTCTTC
. TRBD1 TRBJ1-2 TRBV27 CASRRTGGAGYGYTF TGTGCCAGCAGGAGGACAGGGGGCGCGGGCTATGGCTACACCTTC
. . TRBJ1-5 TRBV27 CASRITGMSNQPQHF TGTGCCAGCAGAATTACAGGGATGAGCAATCAGCCCCAGCATTTT
. TRBD1 TRBJ2-7 TRBV27 CASSRTGTAYEQYF TGTGCCAGCAGCCGAACGGGGACAGCCTACGAGCAGTACTTC
. TRBD1 TRBJ2-4 TRBV28 CASSSGTGRWYF TGTGCCAGCAGTTCCGGGACAGGGCGGTGGTACTTC